The 18 T cell receptor beta chains given below trace back to one sample, sequenced in a study of T-cell memory formation after mild COVID-19 (dated by TCRdb to the early 2020s). The library came from 5' RACE. The sequencing machine was an Illumina NovaSeq 6000. In-frame beta chains were kept once TCRdb had trimmed the public reads at Q25 with fastp and called clones with MiXCR. Rows with one shared CDR3 protein collapse into an entry with the most common genes and DNA. Present in this sample are some 160,000 distinct CDR3 sequences, roughly 28% of which were seen just once. The ten largest account for around 11% of the sample. What was sequenced was PBMCs or a T cell subset sorted from them (not recorded which). The receptors stem from an adult woman who had mild COVID-19 (a few samples of this study predate the infection). The sample titles of this study are shuffled in the database, so cell type and time point are left out; the donor was told from shared clones.

This clonotype was detected a few times. The rearrangement joins TRBV5-1 to TRBJ1-6; the match to TRBD1 covers 9 bases. Losses at the gene ends were 4 bases for V and 8 bases for J; bases not matched to a gene: 16. Germline CDR1 and CDR2: SGHRS and YFSETQ. The CDR3 spans 18 residues. Here the CDR3 DNA reads TGCGCCAGCAGCCAAGACCCCGGACAGGGGACGGGGTATTCACCCCTCCACTTT. Its protein product is CASSQDPGQGTGYSPLHF.

CDR3 DNA sequence: TGTGCCAGCAGTTACCCGACTAGCGGGAGATGGAATGAGCAGTTCTTC. Its protein is CASSYPTSGRWNEQFF. J is TRBJ2-1 and V is TRBV6-2 or TRBV6-3; 12 bases match TRBD2. Germline assignment: CDR1 MNHEY and CDR2 SVGEGT. This CDR3 contains 16 residues. The ends lost 2 bases at V and 7 bases at J; junction bases unmatched: 6.

The chain couples TRBV7-6 to TRBJ2-6; D gene uncertain. The CDR3 is 15 amino acids. Between the trimmed V and J ends, which lost 4 bases and 2 bases, there was a span of 9 bases. Germline assignment: CDR1 SGHVS and CDR2 FNYEAQ. CDR3 sequence (DNA): TGTGCCAGCAGCTACGGGTCTACTGGGGCCAACGTCCTGACTTTC. Encoded protein: CASSYGSTGANVLTF.

V usage is TRBV10-3 and J usage is TRBJ2-1; D may be TRBD1 (5 bases). Germline V CDR1 and CDR2: ENHRY, SYGVKD. This CDR3 is built from 14 residues. Between the trimmed V and J ends, which lost 2 bases and 12 bases, there was a span of 17 bases. CDR3: CAISEVLGDRWQFF. The CDR3 region has the DNA TGTGCCATCAGTGAGGTGTTAGGGGATCGGTGGCAGTTCTTC.

The chain links TRBV18 to TRBJ1-2; D remains unclear. The germline gives CDR1 KGHSH, CDR2 LQKENI. This CDR3 is 13 amino acids long. With 3 bases removed from V and 7 bases from J, the gap between germline ends came to 12 bases. This CDR3 is CASSPGRLSGYTF. CDR3 nucleotides: TGTGCCAGCTCACCCGGTAGGCTAAGTGGCTACACCTTC. The full variable domain, with the rest looked up from reference TRBV18 and TRBJ1-2, is NAGVMQNPRHLVRRRGQEARLRCSPMKGHSHVYWYRQLPEEGLKFMVYLQKENIIDESGMPKERFSAEFPKEGPSILRIQQVVRGDSAAYFCASSPGRLSGYTFGSGTRLTVV.

The V and J genes are TRBV5-4 and TRBJ2-7, with a weak D call TRBD2 (6 bases). Trimming took 4 bases from V and 2 from J, leaving 16 bases between them. From germline, CDR1 is SGHNT and CDR2 YYREEE (reference sequence). The CDR3 runs 15 residues. The CDR3 loop is CASSLRGLVAYEQYF. CDR3 bases: TGTGCCAGCAGCCTCCGGGGACTGGTAGCCTACGAGCAGTACTTC.

This clonotype is a singleton in its sample. The chain couples TRBV12-3 or TRBV12-4 to TRBJ1-2; the match to TRBD1 covers 11 bases. The trim removed 5 bases at V and 4 bases at J, leaving 9 bases unmatched. The CDR3 totals 16 residues. CDR3 coding DNA: TGTGCCAGCAGTCCCCGGACAGGGGGCGGCGGCTATGGCTACACCTTC. This encodes CASSPRTGGGGYGYTF.

This rearrangement joins TRBV4-2 to TRBJ1-2; no reliable D call. Looked up from germline, CDR1 is LGHNA and CDR2 is YNFKEQ. The CDR3 has 11 amino acids. V was cut by 5 bases and J by 8 bases, with 9 bases left in between. CDR3 nucleotide sequence: TGTGCCAGCAGCTCCTCTACCGGCTACACCTTC. The encoded protein is CASSSSTGYTF.

This clonotype was detected only a few times. The J gene is TRBJ1-5, the V gene TRBV20-1, with TRBD1 identical over 8 bases. CDR3 length: 12 residues. CDR1 DFQATT and CDR2 SNEGSKA come from the germline V gene (reference sequence). For the CDR3, the DNA is TGCAGCGCCGGACAGGGCCGCCAGCCCCAGCATTTT. Encoded protein: CSAGQGRQPQHF.

This clonotype was counted between two and nine times. The chain employs TRBV12-3 or TRBV12-4 and TRBJ2-2; D is perhaps TRBD1 (6 bases). V lost 7 bases to trimming and J lost 1 base, with 10 bases between them. The CDR3 sequence is 14 residues long. CDR3 protein: CASNPTGNTGELFF. The CDR3 bases are TGTGCCAGCAACCCGACAGGGAACACCGGGGAGCTGTTTTTT.

This clonotype was observed a few times. The V gene is TRBV5-1, the J gene TRBJ2-2, with D maybe TRBD1 (6 bases). CDR1 and CDR2 from the germline V gene are SGHRS and YFSETQ. The CDR3 loop spans 14 amino acids. V lost 8 bases, J lost 7 bases, and 18 bases lay in between. The CDR3 DNA sequence: TGCGCCAGTCGCGCGGCAGGGGCAAGCGGGGAGCTGTTTTTT. Amino acids: CASRAAGASGELFF. The full variable domain, its missing parts supplied by reference TRBV5-1 and TRBJ2-2, is KAGVTQTPRYLIKTRGQQVTLSCSPISGHRSVSWYQQTPGQGLQFLFEYFSETQRNKGNFPGRFSGRQFSNSRSEMNVSTLELGDSALYLCASRAAGASGELFFGEGSRLTVL.

The chain has TRBV29-1 and TRBJ2-3, with TRBD1 as a possible D gene (5 bases). This CDR3 spans 14 amino acids. CDR1 SQVTM and CDR2 ANQGSEA come from the germline V gene. V lost 4 bases to trimming and J lost 2 bases, with 13 bases between them. The CDR3 nucleotides are TGCAGCGTTGCAGGGCAGGCGTTCACAGATACGCAGTATTTT. The encoded protein is CSVAGQAFTDTQYF.

Only a few counts were recorded for this clonotype. This rearrangement joins TRBV7-3 to TRBJ2-5, with 7 bases that match TRBD2. The V gene's germline CDR1 is SGHTA and CDR2 FQGTGA. With 4 bases clipped from V and 4 bases from J, the junction kept 3 bases outside the gene matches. CDR3 length equals 13 residues. The CDR3 loop reads CASSSTSLETQYF. CDR3 coding DNA: TGTGCCAGCAGCTCGACTAGCCTAGAGACCCAGTACTTC.

This clonotype has more than one count but fewer than ten. The chain joins TRBV6-2 or TRBV6-3 to TRBJ2-7, with D perhaps matching TRBD1 (7 bases). The V gene lost 2 bases and the J gene lost 6 bases, with 14 bases spanning the gap. Germline CDR1 reads MNHEY; CDR2 reads SVGEGT. The CDR3 extends over 14 amino acids. In DNA, the CDR3 is TGTGCCAGCAGTTACCAGGGGGGTCTGTTCGAGCAGTACTTC. The encoded protein is CASSYQGGLFEQYF.

The table lists this clonotype with a few counts. V usage is TRBV5-5 and J usage is TRBJ1-2; 7 positions match TRBD1. The CDR3 runs to 17 residues. Germline V gene lookup returns CDR1 SGHKS and CDR2 YYEKEE (reference sequence). J lost 4 bases, V lost 4 bases, and 16 bases had no gene match. The CDR3 loop is CASSPSFTRQGGYGYTF. CDR3 nucleotide sequence: TGTGCCAGCAGCCCCAGCTTCACTCGACAGGGTGGCTATGGCTACACCTTC.

This clonotype has more than one count but fewer than ten. The J gene is TRBJ1-1, the V gene TRBV14, with D possibly matching TRBD1 (5 bases). Between the trimmed V and J ends, which lost 2 bases and 7 bases, there was a span of 11 bases. Germline V CDR1 and CDR2: SGHDN, FVKESK. The CDR3 loop spans 13 amino acids. The CDR3 loop is CASSQHGTGEAFF. In DNA form, the CDR3 reads TGTGCCAGCAGCCAACACGGGACGGGTGAAGCTTTCTTT.

This chain links TRBV4-1 with TRBJ2-7; D unresolved. This CDR3 is 14 amino acids long. With 2 bases removed from V and 1 base from J, the gap between germline ends came to 9 bases. Germline CDR1 is MGHRA and CDR2 is YSYEKL. The CDR3 DNA reads TGCGCCAGCAGCCAATTTCCTCGGTCCTACGAGCAGTACTTC. Translation: CASSQFPRSYEQYF.

The chain combines TRBV5-1 with TRBJ2-1; TRBD2 matches 13 bases. The CDR3 runs to 14 residues. V gave up 4 bases and J gave up 10 bases; unmatched junction bases: 5. CDR1 SGHRS and CDR2 YFSETQ come from the germline V gene. The CDR3 DNA reads TGCGCCAGCAGCCCGGGACTAGCGGGGCGAGAGCAGTTCTTC. Residues: CASSPGLAGREQFF. Drawing the rest from reference TRBV5-1 and TRBJ2-1, the complete variable domain is KAGVTQTPRYLIKTRGQQVTLSCSPISGHRSVSWYQQTPGQGLQFLFEYFSETQRNKGNFPGRFSGRQFSNSRSEMNVSTLELGDSALYLCASSPGLAGREQFFGPGTRLTVL.